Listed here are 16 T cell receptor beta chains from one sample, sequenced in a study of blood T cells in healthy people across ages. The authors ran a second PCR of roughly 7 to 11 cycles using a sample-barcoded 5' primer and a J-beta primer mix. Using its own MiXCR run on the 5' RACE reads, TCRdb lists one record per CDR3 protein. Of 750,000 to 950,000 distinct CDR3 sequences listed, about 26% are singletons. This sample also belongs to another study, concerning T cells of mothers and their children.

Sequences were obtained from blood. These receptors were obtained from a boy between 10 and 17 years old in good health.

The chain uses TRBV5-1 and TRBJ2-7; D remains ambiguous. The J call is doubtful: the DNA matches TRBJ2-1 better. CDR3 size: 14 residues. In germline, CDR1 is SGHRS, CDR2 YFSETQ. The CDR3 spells CASHPPGIYNEQFF. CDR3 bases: TGCGCCAGTCATCCCCCAGGAATCTACAATGAGCAGTTCTTC.

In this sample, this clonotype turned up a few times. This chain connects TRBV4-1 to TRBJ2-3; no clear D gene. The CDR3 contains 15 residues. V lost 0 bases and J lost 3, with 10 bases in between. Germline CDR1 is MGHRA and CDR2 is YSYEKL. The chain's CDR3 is CASSQDRRSTDTQYF. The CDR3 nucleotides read TGCGCCAGCAGCCAAGACAGGAGAAGTACAGATACGCAGTATTTT.

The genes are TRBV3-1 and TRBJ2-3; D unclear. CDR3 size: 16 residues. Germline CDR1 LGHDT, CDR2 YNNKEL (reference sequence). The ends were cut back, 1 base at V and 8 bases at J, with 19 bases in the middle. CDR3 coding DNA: TGTGCCAGCAGCCAAGGAAGGGCGGATCTGGGAAGTACGCAGTATTTT. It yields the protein CASSQGRADLGSTQYF.

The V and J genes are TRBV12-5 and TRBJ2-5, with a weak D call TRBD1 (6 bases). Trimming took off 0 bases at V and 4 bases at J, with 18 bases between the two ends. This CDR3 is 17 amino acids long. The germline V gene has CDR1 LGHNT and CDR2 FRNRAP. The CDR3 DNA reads TGTGCTAGTGGTTTGGTACTTCAGGGGTATGCCCCAGAGACCCAGTACTTC. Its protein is CASGLVLQGYAPETQYF.

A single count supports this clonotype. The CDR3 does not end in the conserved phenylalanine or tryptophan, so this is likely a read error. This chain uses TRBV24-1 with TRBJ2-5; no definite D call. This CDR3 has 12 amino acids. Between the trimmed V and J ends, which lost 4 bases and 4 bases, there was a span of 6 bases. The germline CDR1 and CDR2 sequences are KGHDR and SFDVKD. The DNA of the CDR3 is TGTGCCACCAGTGACCGAGGAGAGACCCAGTACCTC. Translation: CATSDRGETQYL.

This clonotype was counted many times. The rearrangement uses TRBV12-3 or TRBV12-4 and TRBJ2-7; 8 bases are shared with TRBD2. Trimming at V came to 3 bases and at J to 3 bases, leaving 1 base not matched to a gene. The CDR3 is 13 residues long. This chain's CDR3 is CASSFRGGYEQYF. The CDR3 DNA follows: TGTGCCAGCAGTTTCCGGGGGGGCTACGAGCAGTACTTC.

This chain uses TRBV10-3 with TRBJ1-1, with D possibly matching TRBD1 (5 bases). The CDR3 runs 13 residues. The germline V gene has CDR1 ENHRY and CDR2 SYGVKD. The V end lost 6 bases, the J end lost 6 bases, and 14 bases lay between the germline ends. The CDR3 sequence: CAIRDTGSPEAFF. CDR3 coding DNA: TGTGCCATCAGGGATACAGGTAGTCCTGAAGCTTTCTTT.

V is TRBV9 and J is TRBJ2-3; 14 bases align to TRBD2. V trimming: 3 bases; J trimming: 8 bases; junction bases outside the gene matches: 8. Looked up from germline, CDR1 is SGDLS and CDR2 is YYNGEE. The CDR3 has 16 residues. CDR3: CASSGLAGGNLATQYF. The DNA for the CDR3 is TGTGCCAGCAGCGGACTAGCGGGGGGGAATCTGGCTACGCAGTATTTT.

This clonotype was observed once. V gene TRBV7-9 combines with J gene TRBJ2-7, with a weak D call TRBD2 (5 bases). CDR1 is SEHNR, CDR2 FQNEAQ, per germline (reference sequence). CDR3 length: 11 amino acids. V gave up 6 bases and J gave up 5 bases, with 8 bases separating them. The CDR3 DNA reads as TGTGCCAGCAGGGAGGAACACGAGCAGTACTTC. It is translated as CASREEHEQYF.

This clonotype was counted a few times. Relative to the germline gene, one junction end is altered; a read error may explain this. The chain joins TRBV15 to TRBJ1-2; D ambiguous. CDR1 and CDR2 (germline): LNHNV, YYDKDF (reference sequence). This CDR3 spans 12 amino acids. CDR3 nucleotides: TGTGCCACCAGCAATCCCAACTACGGCTACACCTTC. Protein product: CATSNPNYGYTF.

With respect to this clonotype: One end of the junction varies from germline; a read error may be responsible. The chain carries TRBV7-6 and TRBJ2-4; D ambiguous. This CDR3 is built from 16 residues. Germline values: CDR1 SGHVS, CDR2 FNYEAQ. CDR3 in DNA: TGTACCAGCAGCCCAGATCGAGGACCTCTAAAGAACATTCAGTACTTC. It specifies CTSSPDRGPLKNIQYF.

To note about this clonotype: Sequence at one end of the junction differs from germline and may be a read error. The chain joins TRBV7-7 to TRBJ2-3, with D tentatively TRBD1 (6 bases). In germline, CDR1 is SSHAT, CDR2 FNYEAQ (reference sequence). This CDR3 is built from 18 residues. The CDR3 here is CASSLGSRGAGTTDTQYF. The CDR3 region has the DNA TGTGCTAGCAGCTTAGGGAGCAGGGGCGCGGGTACCACAGATACGCAGTATTTT.

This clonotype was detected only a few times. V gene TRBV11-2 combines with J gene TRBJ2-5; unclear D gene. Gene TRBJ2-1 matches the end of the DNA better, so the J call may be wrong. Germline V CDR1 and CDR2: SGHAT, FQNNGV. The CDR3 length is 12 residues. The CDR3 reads CASTGYWDEQFF. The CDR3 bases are TGTGCCAGCACCGGGTATTGGGATGAGCAGTTCTTC.

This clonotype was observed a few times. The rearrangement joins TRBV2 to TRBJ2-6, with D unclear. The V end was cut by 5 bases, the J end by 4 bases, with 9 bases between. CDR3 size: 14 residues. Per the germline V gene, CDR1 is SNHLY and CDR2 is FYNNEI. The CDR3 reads CASSQRPGANVLTF. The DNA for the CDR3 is TGTGCCAGCAGTCAACGACCCGGGGCCAACGTCCTGACTTTC.

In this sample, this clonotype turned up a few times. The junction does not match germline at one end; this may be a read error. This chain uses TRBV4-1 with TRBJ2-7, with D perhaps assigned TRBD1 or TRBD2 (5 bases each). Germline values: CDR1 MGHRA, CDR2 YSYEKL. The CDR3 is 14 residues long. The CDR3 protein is CASSQGTKTYEQYF. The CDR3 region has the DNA TGCGCCAGCAGTCAAGGGACCAAAACCTACGAGCAGTACTTC.

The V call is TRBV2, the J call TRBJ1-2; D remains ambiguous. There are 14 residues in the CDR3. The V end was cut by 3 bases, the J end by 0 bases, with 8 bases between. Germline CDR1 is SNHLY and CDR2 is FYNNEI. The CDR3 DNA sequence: TGTGCCAGCAGTGAGAGGGAAGCTAACTATGGCTACACCTTC. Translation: CASSEREANYGYTF.